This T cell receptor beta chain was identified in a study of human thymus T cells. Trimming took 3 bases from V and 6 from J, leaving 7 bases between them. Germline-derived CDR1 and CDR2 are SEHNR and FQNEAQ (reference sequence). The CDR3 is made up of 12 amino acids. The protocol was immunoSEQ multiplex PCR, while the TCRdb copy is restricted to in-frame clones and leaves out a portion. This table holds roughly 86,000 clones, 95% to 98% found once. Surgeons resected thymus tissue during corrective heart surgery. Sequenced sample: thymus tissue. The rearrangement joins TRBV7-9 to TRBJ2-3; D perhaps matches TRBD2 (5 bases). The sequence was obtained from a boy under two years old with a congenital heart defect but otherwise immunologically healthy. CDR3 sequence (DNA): TGTGCCAGCAGCTTTCGGAGGGATACGCAGTATTTT. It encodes CASSFRRDTQYF.